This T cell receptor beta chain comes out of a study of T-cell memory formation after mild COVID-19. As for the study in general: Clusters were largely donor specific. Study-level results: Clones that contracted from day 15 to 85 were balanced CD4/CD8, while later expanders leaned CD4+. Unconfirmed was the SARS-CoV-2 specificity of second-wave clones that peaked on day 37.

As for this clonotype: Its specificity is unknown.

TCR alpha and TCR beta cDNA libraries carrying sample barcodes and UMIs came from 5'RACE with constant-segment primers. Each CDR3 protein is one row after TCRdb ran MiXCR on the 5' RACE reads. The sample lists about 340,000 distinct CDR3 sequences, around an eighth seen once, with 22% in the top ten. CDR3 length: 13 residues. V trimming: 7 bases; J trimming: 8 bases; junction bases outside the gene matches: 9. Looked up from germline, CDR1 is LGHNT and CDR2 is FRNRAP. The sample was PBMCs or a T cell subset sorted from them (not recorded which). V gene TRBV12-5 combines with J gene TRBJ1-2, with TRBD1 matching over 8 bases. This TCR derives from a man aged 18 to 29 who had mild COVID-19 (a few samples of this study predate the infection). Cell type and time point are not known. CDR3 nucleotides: TGTGCTAGTGACCTGACAGGGGCAGGAGGCTACACCTTC. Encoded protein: CASDLTGAGGYTF.